The present TCR beta chain was sequenced within a study of shared clonotypes between healthy human individuals. Overall study findings and caveats: Researchers sampled blood only, noting tissue repertoires likely differ.

Under the authors' procedure: Filtering differed since immunoSEQ provided only junctions, with no quality scores. Sequencing was performed with immunoSEQ multiplex PCR; in TCRdb, only in-frame clones are kept and a portion is missing. The DNA gave D and trimming, while V, J and clone size come from that table. Of 520,000 or so clones listed, more than 65% are singletons. Per the germline V gene, CDR1 is KGHSH and CDR2 is LQKENI. CDR3 size: 15 residues. Losses at the gene ends were 3 bases for V and 0 bases for J; bases not matched to a gene: 0. A few counts support this clone. Its antigen is still unknown. The same CDR3 also results from other DNA sequences found in this sample.

V usage is TRBV18 and J usage is TRBJ2-3; TRBD2 agrees at 10 bases. The specimen sequenced was PBMCs. The sequence derives from a woman aged 40 to 50 in good health. Some clones in this sample may be carry-over from other donors' samples. The CDR3 DNA sequence: TGTGCCAGCTCACCGACTAGCGGGAGCACAGATACGCAGTATTTT. Protein: CASSPTSGSTDTQYF.